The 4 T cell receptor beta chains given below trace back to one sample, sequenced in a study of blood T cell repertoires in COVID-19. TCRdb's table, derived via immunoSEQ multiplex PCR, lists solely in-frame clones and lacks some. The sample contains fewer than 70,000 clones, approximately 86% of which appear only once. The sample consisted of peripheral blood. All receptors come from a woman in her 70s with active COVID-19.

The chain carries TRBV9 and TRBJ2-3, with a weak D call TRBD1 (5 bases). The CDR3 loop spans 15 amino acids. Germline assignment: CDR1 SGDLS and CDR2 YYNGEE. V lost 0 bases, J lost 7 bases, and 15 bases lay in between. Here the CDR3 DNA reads TGTGCCAGCAGCGTAGCTCAGACAGAACCATATACGCAGTATTTT. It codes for CASSVAQTEPYTQYF.

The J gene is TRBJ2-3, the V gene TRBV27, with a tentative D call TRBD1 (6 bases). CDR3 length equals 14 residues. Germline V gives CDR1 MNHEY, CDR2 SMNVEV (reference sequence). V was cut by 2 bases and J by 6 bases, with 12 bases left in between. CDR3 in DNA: TGTGCCAGCAGTTTACAAACACAGGGCGATACGCAGTATTTT. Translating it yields CASSLQTQGDTQYF.

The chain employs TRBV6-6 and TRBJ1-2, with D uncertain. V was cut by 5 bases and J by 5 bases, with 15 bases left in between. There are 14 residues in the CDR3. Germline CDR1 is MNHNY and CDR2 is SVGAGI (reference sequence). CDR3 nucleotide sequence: TGTGCCAGCAGTCCCCCGGTTCAGGTATATGGCTACACCTTC. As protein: CASSPPVQVYGYTF.

The CDR3 DNA reads TGCGCCAGCAGCCCTGGGACTAGCGGGAGGGGTGAGCAGTTCTTC. Its protein product is CASSPGTSGRGEQFF. The chain is built from TRBV5-1 and TRBJ2-1, with 16 bases aligning to TRBD2. CDR1 is SGHRS and CDR2 is YFSETQ in the germline V gene. This CDR3 has 15 amino acids. V dropped 4 bases and J dropped 9; count of bases not matched to a gene: 4. Using reference TRBV5-1 and TRBJ2-1 for the parts outside the CDR3, the full variable domain is KAGVTQTPRYLIKTRGQQVTLSCSPISGHRSVSWYQQTPGQGLQFLFEYFSETQRNKGNFPGRFSGRQFSNSRSEMNVSTLELGDSALYLCASSPGTSGRGEQFFGPGTRLTVL.